This is a list of T cell receptor beta chains from one sample in a study of control samples from healthy donors and cancer patients. Some clones are missing from TCRdb's copy, which holds only in-frame ones; the method was immunoSEQ multiplex PCR. Of around 140,000 clones listed, 80% to 95% were seen once; the top ten hold roughly 3.1%. Sequenced material: blood. The source of these receptors is a man aged 25 to 40 in good health. Each CDR3 is given without its conserved first and last residue.

V gene	J gene	CDR3 protein
TRBV2	TRBJ2-3	ASSEVGQGTDTQY
TRBV15	TRBJ2-1	ATSRDQRNGNEQF
TRBV10-3	TRBJ2-3	AISKLKWADTQY
TRBV18	TRBJ2-3	ASSPPWDRDNTDTQY
TRBV6-2/TRBV6-3	TRBJ2-7	ASSYFRTDSYEQY
TRBV5-6	TRBJ1-1	ASSLIRVYGEAF
TRBV9	TRBJ1-1	ASSVIPANTEAF
TRBV4-1	TRBJ1-2	ASSQQTGDFYGYT
TRBV2	TRBJ1-6	ASSASAGGYNSPLH
TRBV3-1/TRBV3-2	TRBJ2-2	ASSQDITNTGELF
TRBV18	TRBJ1-2	ASSPGTNYGYT
TRBV7-3	TRBJ1-1	ASSLSNGNTEAF
TRBV7-3	TRBJ2-1	ASSLTLAGGLNEQF
TRBV30	TRBJ2-7	AWSKSSREQY
TRBV12-5	TRBJ1-1	ASGLSTGTANTEAF
TRBV6-5	TRBJ1-2	ASSSRQGALYGYT
TRBV5-8	TRBJ1-1	ASSLLGVQGNTEAF
TRBV6-5	TRBJ2-7	ASSSGDLSSYEQY
TRBV6-5	TRBJ1-5	ASTRTGYSNQPQH
TRBV7-8	TRBJ1-2	ASSYVAGRVVGSSYGYT
TRBV9	TRBJ1-3	ASSRDSSGNTIY
TRBV13	TRBJ1-4	ASSTSREVNEKLF
TRBV14	TRBJ1-1	ASSLVVNTEAF
TRBV28	TRBJ1-1	ASSRTGSTEAF
TRBV15	TRBJ1-1	ATGEVIYTEAF
TRBV6-5	TRBJ1-4	ASTQGRNEKLF
TRBV10-1	TRBJ2-1	ASSESGRDEQF
TRBV6-6	TRBJ2-7	ASRTEFFPYEQY
TRBV19	TRBJ1-5	ASSIDWQQPQPQH
TRBV29-1	TRBJ2-7	SVRTLSYEQY
TRBV19	TRBJ1-1	ASSSPTGLNTEAF
TRBV11-2	TRBJ2-7	ASSLESGRSYEQY
TRBV28	TRBJ2-7	ASSISTRNEQY
TRBV15	TRBJ1-2	ATSSDRSYGYT
TRBV30	TRBJ2-3	AWSQGTPTDTQY
TRBV7-3	TRBJ2-1	ASSPRSGGSYNEQF
TRBV5-1	TRBJ2-7	ASSLAPRAPTYEQY
TRBV19	TRBJ1-1	ASGRLNTEAF
TRBV5-6	TRBJ1-2	ASSRTGPYGYT
TRBV5-4	TRBJ1-1	ASSPGTGNTEAF
TRBV27	TRBJ2-3	ASSLRTSTDTQY
TRBV5-4	TRBJ2-3	ASSYAGTGADTQY
TRBV6-5	TRBJ2-3	ASSSGGATDTQY
TRBV6-5	TRBJ2-5	ASSPPASGLETQY
TRBV9	TRBJ1-6	ASSVGTGVNSPLH
TRBV30	TRBJ2-3	AWGWGISEGTDTQY
TRBV11-2	TRBJ2-1	ASSRRTGGNNEQF
TRBV19	TRBJ1-5	ASRGLFGQPQH